This TCR beta chain was sequenced in a study of T-cell reconstitution after alpha-beta-depleted transplantation in children. The germline V gene has CDR1 SQVTM and CDR2 ANQGSEA. V shed 7 bases, J shed 7 bases, and the junction held 11 bases outside the gene matches. CDR3 length: 13 amino acids. Unique molecular identifiers were incorporated when the TCRbeta library was constructed. TCRdb recomputed calls from the PCR reads with MiXCR, one row per CDR3 protein. The sample lists tens of thousands of distinct CDR3 sequences, roughly 4.4% occurring once. This clonotype was observed many times. Sequencing was performed on PBMCs, mostly from graft donor cells, taken 180 days after TCRalphabeta/CD19-depleted stem cell transplant. The chain carries TRBV29-1 and TRBJ1-1; 8 nucleotides agree with TRBD1. This clonotype was sampled from a boy under two years old who had a stem cell transplant for acute myeloid leukemia, so the T cells may come from the graft donor. The CDR3 nucleotides are TGCAGCGCCATCCTGGACAGGGAGGTTGAAGCTTTCTTT. Protein: CSAILDREVEAFF.